What follows are 3 T cell receptor beta chains derived from one specimen sequenced in a study of blood T cells in healthy people across ages. Through a sample-barcoded 5' primer and a J-beta primer mix, a second PCR was run for roughly 7 to 11 cycles. TCRdb called the 5' RACE reads again in MiXCR, with one record for every CDR3 protein. The sample shows about 1.6 million distinct CDR3 sequences, roughly 32% of them seen only once. Source material: blood. The source is a woman between 25 and 40 years old in good health.

There are a few counts of this clonotype. This chain connects TRBV4-1 to TRBJ2-5, with 7 bases fitting TRBD2. CDR3 length: 16 amino acids. Germline V gives CDR1 MGHRA, CDR2 YSYEKL. The V gene end was trimmed by 1 base and the J gene end by 7 bases; junction bases not matched to a gene: 12. The CDR3 bases are TGCGCCAGCAGCCAAGTAGGTCACAACCCGGGGGGGACCCAGTACTTC. Its translation: CASSQVGHNPGGTQYF.

There are a few counts of this clonotype. The V and J genes are TRBV27 and TRBJ1-2; the match to TRBD1 covers 9 bases. Trimming at V came to 5 bases and at J to 4 bases, leaving 11 bases not matched to a gene. CDR3 length: 16 amino acids. Germline CDR1 MNHEY, CDR2 SMNVEV (reference sequence). Here the CDR3 DNA reads TGTGCCAGCAGTCTATTATCCGGGACAGGGACCTATGGCTACACCTTC. Its protein is CASSLLSGTGTYGYTF.

This clonotype was counted between two and nine times. The chain recombines TRBV3-1 with TRBJ2-7; no clear D. Germline CDR1 LGHDT, CDR2 YNNKEL (reference sequence). Trimming stripped 0 bases from V and 5 bases from J, with 8 bases between. This CDR3 comprises 13 residues. The CDR3 DNA sequence: TGTGCCAGCAGCCAAGAGATACTCAACGAGCAGTACTTC. Protein product: CASSQEILNEQYF.